Below are 19 T cell receptor beta chains sequenced from a single sample in a study of cytotoxic CD8 clonotypes in ibrutinib-treated CLL (TCRdb year 2021). Library construction relied on the immunoSEQ multiplex PCR assay. TCRdb obtained this table from immuneACCESS and retained in-frame rearrangements with V and J assigned. These tables miss some clones; where compared with another copy, unresolved V genes account for less than half of the shortfall, and the remainder is unexplained. A total of fewer than 400,000 clones appear in this sample, about 61% of them only once. In total, the top ten clones hold around 6.6% of the sample. Sequenced here: PBMCs, sampled after 36 months of ibrutinib treatment. The receptors were gathered from a human donor with chronic lymphocytic leukemia.

Only a few counts were recorded for this clone. The chain recombines TRBV7-9 with TRBJ2-5, with 9 bases lining up with TRBD1. The germline V gene encodes CDR1 SEHNR and CDR2 FQNEAQ (reference sequence). The ends lost 4 bases at V and 6 bases at J; junction bases unmatched: 6. CDR3 length: 14 amino acids. CDR3 in DNA: TGTGCCAGCAGCTCTCTACAGGGGGCGAAGACCCAGTACTTC. Translation gives CASSSLQGAKTQYF.

The rearrangement uses TRBV6-5 and TRBJ2-3, with D possibly being TRBD1 or TRBD2 (5 bases each). The CDR3 extends over 13 amino acids. Germline CDR1 and CDR2: MNHEY and SVGAGI. With 6 bases removed from V and 7 bases from J, the gap between germline ends came to 14 bases. The CDR3 loop is CASRAGATHTQYF. DNA of the CDR3: TGTGCCAGCAGGGCCGGGGCCACGCATACGCAGTATTTT.

This clone was detected a few times. This chain connects TRBV4-1 to TRBJ2-2; tentative D call: TRBD2 (6 bases). Between the trimmed V and J ends, which lost 5 bases and 5 bases, there was a span of 18 bases. CDR1 is MGHRA, CDR2 YSYEKL, per germline. The CDR3 is made up of 16 amino acids. CDR3 nucleotide sequence: TGCGCCAGCAGCAGCGGGCTACTGGGATGGACCGGGGAGCTGTTTTTT. Translated: CASSSGLLGWTGELFF.

The chain combines TRBV28 with TRBJ2-1, with 10 bases aligning to TRBD2. Trimming removed 6 bases from V and 7 bases from J; junction bases left unmatched: 3. Germline V gene sequence: CDR1 MDHEN, CDR2 SYDVKM. This CDR3 has 13 amino acids. Here the CDR3 DNA reads TGTGCCAGCAGGCCTAGCGGGAGAAATGAGCAGTTCTTC. Translation gives CASRPSGRNEQFF.

In this sample, this clone turned up a few times. CDR3 coding DNA: TGTGCCAGCACTCGAGGGACATCAAGGGGCTACACCTTC. It specifies CASTRGTSRGYTF. The chain is built from TRBV25-1 and TRBJ1-2; D possibly corresponds to TRBD1 (6 bases). The CDR3 covers 13 residues. Germline lookup yields CDR1 MGHDK and CDR2 SYGVNS. V lost 7 bases, J lost 8 bases, and 17 bases lay in between.

This chain uses TRBV21-1 with TRBJ2-2. TRBV21-1 is listed as a pseudogene. The CDR3 loop spans 16 amino acids. The CDR3, as DNA: TGTGCCAGCAGAGGGATGTCGGGTTGGTATGCCGGGGAGCTGTTTTTT. Protein: CASRGMSGWYAGELFF.

V usage is TRBV5-1 and J usage is TRBJ2-5; 10 nucleotides match TRBD2. The CDR3 consists of 15 residues. Germline values: CDR1 SGHRS, CDR2 YFSETQ. The V gene end was trimmed by 4 bases and the J gene end by 3 bases; junction bases not matched to a gene: 6. CDR3 nucleotides: TGCGCCAGCAGCCCGGACGGGACTAGCGAAGAGACCCAGTACTTC. Translating it yields CASSPDGTSEETQYF.

The V and J genes are TRBV2 and TRBJ2-7; TRBD1 agrees at 7 bases. Germline V gene lookup returns CDR1 SNHLY and CDR2 FYNNEI. With 8 bases clipped from V and 7 bases from J, the junction kept 11 bases outside the gene matches. This CDR3 has 13 residues. The DNA of the CDR3 is TGTGCCAGCGGCCGGGACAGTTTTTGGGAGCAGTACTTC. Amino acids: CASGRDSFWEQYF.

This clone was seen more than once but under ten times. The rearrangement joins TRBV10-3 to TRBJ2-2; no clear D. Germline V gene sequence: CDR1 ENHRY, CDR2 SYGVKD. Trimming removed 9 bases at V and 2 bases at J, with 10 bases between. This CDR3 is built from 13 residues. CDR3 sequence: CAILEANTGELFF. CDR3 DNA: TGTGCCATTCTAGAGGCTAACACCGGGGAGCTGTTTTTT.

The chain couples TRBV29-1 to TRBJ2-7, with D possibly matching TRBD1 (6 bases). V was pared by 4 bases and J by 0 bases, with 19 bases between. The germline V gene has CDR1 SQVTM and CDR2 ANQGSEA. The CDR3 sequence is 16 residues long. CDR3 DNA sequence: TGCAGCGTTGTCAACAGGGATTCACCGAGCTCCTACGAGCAGTACTTC. Its translation is CSVVNRDSPSSYEQYF.

The gene calls are TRBV30 and TRBJ2-7, with 8 bases identical to TRBD1. There are 12 residues in the CDR3. CDR1 GTSNPN and CDR2 SVGIG come from the germline V gene (reference sequence). Germline trimming cut 4 bases from V and 5 bases from J; bases unmatched to any gene: 4. The CDR3 protein is CAWTRGRHEQYF. DNA of the CDR3: TGTGCCTGGACCAGGGGGCGACACGAGCAGTACTTC.

The sample holds a few counts of this clone. This rearrangement joins TRBV10-3 to TRBJ2-2, with 10 bases fitting TRBD1. The CDR3 loop spans 16 amino acids. CDR1 and CDR2 (germline): ENHRY, SYGVKD. V lost 6 bases and J lost 5; bases outside the gene matches: 9. The CDR3 loop is CAIRRQGAHATGELFF. The DNA for the CDR3 is TGTGCCATCAGAAGACAGGGGGCACACGCGACCGGGGAGCTGTTTTTT.

This clone was recorded a few times. The gene calls are TRBV7-6 and TRBJ1-1, with unresolved D. Germline values: CDR1 SGHVS, CDR2 FNYEAQ. The V end was cut by 5 bases, the J end by 0 bases, with 10 bases between. This CDR3 is 14 amino acids long. CDR3 DNA: TGTGCCAGCAGCACGGACGGGCTGAACACTGAAGCTTTCTTT. The encoded protein is CASSTDGLNTEAFF. The variable domain in full, with the rest retrieved from reference TRBV7-6 and TRBJ1-1, is GAGVSQSPRYKVTKRGQDVALRCDPISGHVSLYWYRQALGQGPEFLTYFNYEAQQDKSGLPNDRFSAERPEGSISTLTIQRTEQRDSAMYRCASSTDGLNTEAFFGQGTRLTVV.

This clone has a handful of counts. The gene calls are TRBV9 and TRBJ1-2; 7 bases map to TRBD1. This CDR3 has 13 amino acids. V shed 3 bases, J shed 8 bases, and the junction held 7 bases outside the gene matches. Germline V lookup: CDR1 SGDLS, CDR2 YYNGEE. CDR3 sequence: CASSANHRGGYTF. CDR3 DNA sequence: TGTGCCAGCAGCGCCAACCACAGGGGAGGCTACACCTTC.

The chain has TRBV15 and TRBJ2-7; D is undetermined. CDR1 LNHNV and CDR2 YYDKDF come from the germline V gene (reference sequence). CDR3 length: 14 residues. Trimming left V 0 bases short and J 2 bases short, with 8 bases between. This CDR3 reads CATSREIGAYEQYF. The DNA of the CDR3 is TGTGCCACCAGCAGAGAAATAGGCGCCTACGAGCAGTACTTC.

This clone was found a few times. This chain joins TRBV5-1 and TRBJ2-2, with D uncertain. Per germline, CDR1 SGHRS and CDR2 YFSETQ. The CDR3 extends over 14 amino acids. V shed 1 base and J shed 1 base, with 5 bases lying between them. This CDR3 is CASSLSRNTGELFF. The CDR3 coding sequence is TGCGCCAGCAGCTTGTCTAGGAACACCGGGGAGCTGTTTTTT.

This clone was counted only a few times. The chain recombines TRBV5-1 with TRBJ1-4, with 9 bases matching TRBD1. Trimming took 1 base from V and 8 from J; bases not matched to a gene: 6. Germline V gene lookup returns CDR1 SGHRS and CDR2 YFSETQ. The CDR3 is 15 residues long. CDR3 nucleotide sequence: TGCGCCAGCAGCTTGAGGGGACAGGGAGTAGAAAAACTGTTTTTT. Amino acid sequence: CASSLRGQGVEKLFF.

The V and J genes are TRBV5-4 and TRBJ2-7, with D possibly matching TRBD2 (8 bases). Germline V gives CDR1 SGHNT, CDR2 YYREEE (reference sequence). The CDR3 runs to 16 residues. Trimming took off 4 bases at V and 4 bases at J, with 21 bases between the two ends. CDR3 sequence: CASSTGLARGEYEQYF. DNA of the CDR3: TGTGCCAGCAGCACCGGACTAGCCAGGGGGGAATACGAGCAGTACTTC.

The genes are TRBV27 and TRBJ2-5; weak D call: TRBD2 (7 bases). The CDR3 covers 13 residues. Trimming stripped 6 bases from V and 5 bases from J, with 13 bases between. The germline V gene has CDR1 MNHEY and CDR2 SMNVEV (reference sequence). CDR3 DNA: TGTGCCAGCAGCTTGGCGGGGGCCGAGACCCAGTACTTC. Translation: CASSLAGAETQYF.